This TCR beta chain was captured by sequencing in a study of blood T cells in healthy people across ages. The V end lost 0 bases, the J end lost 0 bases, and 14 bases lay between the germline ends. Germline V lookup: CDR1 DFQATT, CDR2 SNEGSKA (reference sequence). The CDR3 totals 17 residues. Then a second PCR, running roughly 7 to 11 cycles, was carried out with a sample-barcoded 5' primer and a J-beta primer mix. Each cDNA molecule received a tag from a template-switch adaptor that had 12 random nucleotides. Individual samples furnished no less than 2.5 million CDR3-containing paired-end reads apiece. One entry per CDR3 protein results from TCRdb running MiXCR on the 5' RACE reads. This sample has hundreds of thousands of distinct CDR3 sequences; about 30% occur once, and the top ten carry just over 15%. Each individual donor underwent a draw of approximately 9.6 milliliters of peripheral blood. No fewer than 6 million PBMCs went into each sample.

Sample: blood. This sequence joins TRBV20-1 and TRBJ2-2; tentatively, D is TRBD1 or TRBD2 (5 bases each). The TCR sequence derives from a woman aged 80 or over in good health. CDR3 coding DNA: TGCAGTGCTAGAGAAACCGGGACCGCTACGAACACCGGGGAGCTGTTTTTT. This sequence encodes CSARETGTATNTGELFF.